Sequencing of this T cell receptor beta chain was carried out in a study of cytomegalovirus exposure and HLA in healthy donors. Trimming took off 1 base at V and 5 bases at J, with 6 bases between the two ends. The germline V gene encodes CDR1 SGHVS and CDR2 FNYEAQ. The CDR3 length is 13 residues. The PCR had 60 Vbeta and 13 Jbeta primers. Measured with immunoSEQ multiplex PCR; TCRdb has only the in-frame clones, and not every one. The table records approximately 150,000 clones, around three quarters of them present only once. Sequencing used PBMCs. This sequence joins TRBV7-6 and TRBJ1-5; possibly TRBD1 for D (5 bases). The TCR was taken from a woman between 40 and 55 years old in good health and CMV-seronegative. The CDR3 sequence: CASSLEGDQPQHF. CDR3 nucleotides: TGTGCCAGCAGCTTAGAAGGGGATCAGCCCCAGCATTTT.